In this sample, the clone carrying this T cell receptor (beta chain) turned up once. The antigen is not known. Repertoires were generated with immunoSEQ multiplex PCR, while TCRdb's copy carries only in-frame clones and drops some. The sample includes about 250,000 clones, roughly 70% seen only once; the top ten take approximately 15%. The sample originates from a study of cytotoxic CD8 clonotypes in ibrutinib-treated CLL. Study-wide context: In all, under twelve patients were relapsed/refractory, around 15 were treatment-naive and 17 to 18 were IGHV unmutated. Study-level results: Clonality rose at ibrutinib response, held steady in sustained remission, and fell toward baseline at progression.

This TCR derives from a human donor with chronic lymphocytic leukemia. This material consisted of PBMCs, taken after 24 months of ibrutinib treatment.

The CDR3 DNA reads TGTGCCAGCAGTCCTACTAGCGGGAGTATCGAGCAGTACTTC. Protein sequence: CASSPTSGSIEQYF. The chain employs TRBV11-3 and TRBJ2-7, with 11 bases that match TRBD2. Germline CDR1 and CDR2: SGHNT and YENEEA. J lost 6 bases, V lost 6 bases, and 7 bases had no gene match. CDR3 length equals 14 residues.